This T cell receptor beta chain appears in the sequencing data of a study of identical twins. V dropped 3 bases and J dropped 7; count of bases not matched to a gene: 11. The CDR3 is made up of 15 amino acids. TCRdb re-analysed the 5' RACE reads in MiXCR, keeping a single row per CDR3 protein. In the table there are about 190,000 distinct CDR3 sequences, roughly 15% of which are singletons. The same data also contributed to another study, on T cells expressing NK-cell markers.

Sequenced input: CD8+ T cells sorted from blood. V and J are TRBV12-3 or TRBV12-4 and TRBJ2-7; 8 nucleotides line up with TRBD1. This clonotype originated in a young woman in good health. Here the CDR3 DNA reads TGTGCCAGCAGTTTCGCCGGACAGGGTGTACCTGAGCAGTACTTC. Protein: CASSFAGQGVPEQYF.